The T cell receptor beta chain under discussion was sequenced for a study of blood T cell repertoires in COVID-19. The wider study: COVID-19 samples from acute and convalescent phases originated in the United States, Italy and Spain. PBMCs, B-cell-depleted T cells, or T cells were the source of the cDNA or gDNA that made up the material.

Original handling: Amplified reference gene primers provided the basis for estimating nucleated cell counts. Clones were sequenced by immunoSEQ multiplex PCR, and TCRdb holds only the in-frame ones, with some missing. The DNA was the basis for D and trimming; V, J and clone size are from that table. This table has 28,000 or so clones, roughly nine tenths appearing once. J was trimmed by 8 bases and V by 2 bases; bases with no gene match: 7. Germline V gene sequence: CDR1 MNHEY, CDR2 SMNVEV (reference sequence). This CDR3 has 14 residues. Sequencing was carried out using peripheral blood. The V and J genes are TRBV27 and TRBJ2-7; 9 bases align to TRBD1. The clonotype was recovered from a human donor in a cohort sampled during active COVID-19. The CDR3 is CASSLQGTGYQQYF. The CDR3 DNA reads as TGTGCCAGCAGTTTACAGGGGACAGGGTACCAGCAGTACTTC.